Listed below are T cell receptor beta chains from one sample, sequenced in a study of cytomegalovirus exposure and HLA in healthy donors. The repertoire was sequenced with immunoSEQ multiplex PCR; TCRdb's copy has only in-frame clones and lacks some. The sample has about 300,000 clones; more than 80% are singletons. Sequenced sample: PBMCs. These receptors came from a middle-aged man in good health and CMV-seropositive. Each CDR3 is given with its conserved first and last residue. The order of the fields is clone size, D gene, V gene, J gene, CDR3 DNA, CDR3 protein. The D gene is left open where the match is weak. Clone size is not always given. Where it is, it says once, few, many or a class for expanded clones.

>NA|NA|TRBV5-1|TRBJ1-3
TGCGCCAGCAGCTTGGGACAAAACTCTGGAAACACCATATATTTT
CASSLGQNSGNTIYF
>NA|TRBD2|TRBV5-6|TRBJ2-3
TGTGCCAGCAGCTTTGGACTAGCGGGATCCACAGATACGCAGTATTTT
CASSFGLAGSTDTQYF
>NA|TRBD1|TRBV7-2|TRBJ1-5
TGTGCCAGCAGCTTAGGGGCCCCGACAGGGGTTCAGCCCCAGCATTTT
CASSLGAPTGVQPQHF
>once|NA|TRBV19|TRBJ1-4
TGTGCCAGTAGTAGGGCGGGCGGCGAAAAACTGTTTTTT
CASSRAGGEKLFF
>NA|TRBD1|TRBV27|TRBJ2-1
TGTGCCAGCAGGGGTAGACAGGGGGCCTACAATGAGCAGTTCTTC
CASRGRQGAYNEQFF
>once|TRBD2|TRBV5-1|TRBJ2-5
TGCGCCAGCAACTCCAATGTAGCGGGAGGGGGTGAGACCCAGTACTTC
CASNSNVAGGGETQYF
>NA|NA|TRBV27|TRBJ1-3
TGTGCCAGCAGTTTACAGGGGACCTCTGGAAACACCATATATTTT
CASSLQGTSGNTIYF
>NA|TRBD1|TRBV19|TRBJ2-7
TGTGCCAGTAGGGCGACAGGGGGCTACGAGCAGTACTTC
CASRATGGYEQYF
>NA|TRBD2|TRBV5-1|TRBJ2-3
TGCGCCAGCAGCTTGGAGGGACTAGCGACGGATACGCAGTATTTT
CASSLEGLATDTQYF
>NA|NA|TRBV4-3|TRBJ2-1
TGCGCCAGCAGCCAAGATTTGTCCACGAGCTCCTACAATGAGCAGTTCTTC
CASSQDLSTSSYNEQFF
>NA|TRBD2|TRBV11-3|TRBJ2-3
TGTGCCAGCAGCGGGGGACTAGCGGGAGGGCCTTCAGATACGCAGTATTTT
CASSGGLAGGPSDTQYF
>NA|NA|TRBV7-9|TRBJ1-1
TGTGCCAGCAGCTTAGTGGGAGGGGCCACTGAAGCTTTCTTT
CASSLVGGATEAFF
>NA|TRBD2|TRBV9|TRBJ2-1
TGTGCCAGCAGCGGGACTAGCGGGAGACATGAGCAGTTCTTC
CASSGTSGRHEQFF
>NA|TRBD1|TRBV28|TRBJ1-3
TGTGCCAGCAGTATAACAGGGGGCCCTGGAAACACCATATATTTT
CASSITGGPGNTIYF
>NA|TRBD2|TRBV4-1|TRBJ2-7
TGCGCCAGCAGCCAGGAGACTAGCGAGGCCTACGAGCAGTACTTC
CASSQETSEAYEQYF
>NA|TRBD1|TRBV6-5|TRBJ2-7
TGTGCCAGCAGACCTACCGGGACAGGGGTGAGCGAGCAGTACTTC
CASRPTGTGVSEQYF